This TCR beta chain was found in a study of blood T cell repertoires in COVID-19. The CDR3 runs 14 residues. Germline V CDR1 and CDR2: SGHRS, YFSETQ. With 3 bases removed from V and 9 bases from J, the gap between germline ends came to 18 bases. Method: immunoSEQ multiplex PCR; TCRdb's copy keeps in-frame clones and lacks some. The sample consists of 290,000 or so clones, about 82% of them appearing once. The source of this sequence is a man aged 50-59 years with active or convalescent COVID-19. What was sequenced was peripheral blood. V gene TRBV5-1 combines with J gene TRBJ1-1; maybe TRBD1 (6 bases). The DNA for the CDR3 is TGCGCCAGCAGCTCCGGGACACCGGGGGGCCAAGCTTTCTTT. Amino acid sequence: CASSSGTPGGQAFF.